This TCR beta chain was profiled in a study of molecular identifiers for immune sequencing clone quantification. On the study more broadly: Within a replicate experiment, RNA obtained from either around 20,000 or 99,000 naive CD8 cells was divided into five aliquots, and four of those aliquots were then sequenced.

This clonotype was counted at least ten times. A CD8+CD4-CCR7+CD45RA+ phenotype served as the sorting definition for naive CD8 T cells. V lost 1 base to trimming and J lost 2 bases, with 25 bases between them. This CDR3 region has 20 residues. Germline lookup yields CDR1 SNHLY and CDR2 FYNNEI. Generation of bulk TCR libraries relied on previously described methods and listed TCR primers. TCRdb itself ran the PCR reads through MiXCR, one entry per CDR3 protein. The table includes nearly 650,000 distinct CDR3 sequences, about 25% detected once. V and J are TRBV2 and TRBJ2-3; a weak D match, TRBD1 (6 bases). Specimen: naive CD8+ T cells from blood, with Jurkat cell RNA spiked in. Subset meaning: FACS-sorted CD8+CD4-CCR7+CD45RA+ naive T cells. This receptor was identified in a human donor in good health. Some libraries in this study had Jurkat cell RNA spiked in. CDR3 loop: CASSEVGPRQAILPTDTQYF. CDR3 nucleotides: TGTGCCAGCAGTGAAGTCGGGCCTCGACAGGCGATCCTGCCCACAGATACGCAGTATTTT. Full variable domain (outside the CDR3, taken from reference TRBV2 and TRBJ2-3): EPEVTQTPSHQVTQMGQEVILRCVPISNHLYFYWYRQILGQKVEFLVSFYNNEISEKSEIFDDQFSVERPDGSNFTLKIRSTKLEDSAMYFCASSEVGPRQAILPTDTQYFGPGTRLTVL.